The next 31 T cell receptor beta chains were all read from a single sample in a study of blood T cell repertoires in COVID-19. The method was immunoSEQ multiplex PCR; TCRdb's version includes in-frame clones alone and lacks a portion of them. Of a few hundred thousand clones listed, around 83% were seen once; the top ten hold approximately 5%. Sequenced sample: PBMCs or T cells enriched from blood (not recorded which). These receptors came from a woman between 50 and 59 years old who had recovered from COVID-19.

This clone was seen a handful of times. The CDR3 sequence is CASTALAVKTQYF. The CDR3 DNA follows: TGTGCCAGCACCGCACTAGCGGTTAAGACCCAGTACTTC. The chain combines TRBV3-1 (or the pseudogene TRBV3-2) with TRBJ2-5; 8 bases match TRBD2. The V gene's germline CDR1 is LGHDT and CDR2 YNNKEL (reference sequence). V trimming: 7 bases; J trimming: 6 bases; junction bases outside the gene matches: 7. The CDR3 has 13 residues.

CDR3 sequence (DNA): TGTGCCAGCAGCGTAGGTCCGGGTGAGGGAACTGAAGCTTTCTTT. This translates into CASSVGPGEGTEAFF. The V gene is TRBV9, the J gene TRBJ1-1; no reliable D call. With 0 bases removed from V and 5 bases from J, the gap between germline ends came to 14 bases. Germline CDR1 reads SGDLS; CDR2 reads YYNGEE. This CDR3 is 15 amino acids long.

V is TRBV14 and J is TRBJ1-4, with 8 bases lining up with TRBD1. Looked up from germline, CDR1 is SGHDN and CDR2 is FVKESK. The CDR3 spans 17 residues. Trimming cost V 5 bases and J 8 bases; bases outside gene matches: 16. CDR3 nucleotide sequence: TGTGCCAGCAGCAGAAGGACAGGGAAGGAGGTTTGGGAAAAACTGTTTTTT. Its translation is CASSRRTGKEVWEKLFF.

The chain recombines TRBV4-1 with TRBJ1-2; 10 nucleotides align to TRBD1. The CDR3 has 17 amino acids. With 1 base clipped from V and 2 bases from J, the junction kept 7 bases outside the gene matches. Germline loops: CDR1 MGHRA, CDR2 YSYEKL. CDR3 sequence (DNA): TGCGCCAGCAGCCAAGTTGGGACAGGGGTTGCCAACTATGGCTACACCTTC. Residues: CASSQVGTGVANYGYTF.

The chain recombines TRBV7-6 with TRBJ2-7, with 10 bases aligning to TRBD1. The CDR3 sequence is 15 residues long. The V gene end was trimmed by 1 base and the J gene end by 6 bases; junction bases not matched to a gene: 6. Germline assignment: CDR1 SGHVS and CDR2 FNYEAQ. The CDR3 region has the DNA TGTGCCAGCAGCTTAGGAGGGACAGGGGCGGGCGAGCAGTACTTC. The encoded protein is CASSLGGTGAGEQYF.

V gene TRBV15 combines with J gene TRBJ2-1; D is undetermined. The germline CDR1 and CDR2 sequences are LNHNV and YYDKDF (reference sequence). V lost 2 bases and J 5 bases, leaving 13 bases between the germline ends. The CDR3 consists of 15 residues. The CDR3 coding sequence is TGTGCCACCAGCAGAATCCCCCGAGCTGACAATGAGCAGTTCTTC. Its protein product is CATSRIPRADNEQFF. Looking up the rest from reference TRBV15 and TRBJ2-1 gives the full variable domain: DAMVIQNPRYQVTQFGKPVTLSCSQTLNHNVMYWYQQKSSQAPKLLFHYYDKDFNNEADTPDNFQSRRPNTSFCFLDIRSPGLGDTAMYLCATSRIPRADNEQFFGPGTRLTVL.

The chain has TRBV19 and TRBJ1-1; D might be TRBD1 (5 bases). The CDR3 consists of 15 residues. Germline lookup yields CDR1 LNHDA and CDR2 SQIVND (reference sequence). V was cut by 2 bases and J by 1 base, with 11 bases left in between. In DNA, the CDR3 is TGTGCCAGTAGTATATTTCGGGGGGGGAACACTGAAGCTTTCTTT. Translation gives CASSIFRGGNTEAFF.

V is TRBV27 and J is TRBJ2-6, with D perhaps TRBD2 (6 bases). The CDR3 extends over 18 amino acids. V was clipped by 2 bases and J by 0 bases, with 14 bases between them. Germline loops: CDR1 MNHEY, CDR2 SMNVEV (reference sequence). CDR3 protein: CASSLGLGGNSGANVLTF. The CDR3 DNA is TGTGCCAGCAGTTTAGGTCTTGGGGGGAACTCTGGGGCCAACGTCCTGACTTTC.

The chain recombines TRBV30 with TRBJ2-5, with 9 bases fitting TRBD2. Germline V gene data show CDR1 as GTSNPN and CDR2 as SVGIG (reference sequence). The CDR3 is 15 residues long. V shed 1 base, J shed 0 bases, and the junction held 3 bases outside the gene matches. In DNA, the CDR3 is TGTGCCTGGAGTGAGGCTAGCGGGAACCAAGAGACCCAGTACTTC. Translation: CAWSEASGNQETQYF.

The genes are TRBV6-1 and TRBJ1-5; no firm D call. Germline loops: CDR1 MNHNS, CDR2 SASEGT. CDR3 length: 18 amino acids. Trimming left V 0 bases short and J 0 bases short, with 15 bases between. The CDR3 coding sequence is TGTGCCAGCAGTGAAGCTCGGGTCCTAAGAGTTAGCAATCAGCCCCAGCATTTT. Translation gives CASSEARVLRVSNQPQHF.

The CDR3 protein is CASSPGGGHEDPYF. The DNA of the CDR3 is TGTGCCAGCAGTCCCGGCGGGGGGCATGAAGATCCGTACTTC. This rearrangement joins TRBV27 to TRBJ2-7; 8 nucleotides align to TRBD2. This CDR3 has 14 residues. V dropped 5 bases and J dropped 12; count of bases not matched to a gene: 15. Germline V lookup: CDR1 MNHEY, CDR2 SMNVEV (reference sequence).

The J gene is TRBJ1-2, the V gene TRBV4-1; 9 bases are a match to TRBD1. Germline trimming cut 6 bases from V and 0 bases from J; bases unmatched to any gene: 5. This CDR3 is 15 amino acids long. Germline CDR1 and CDR2: MGHRA and YSYEKL. Here the CDR3 reads CASRPGQGANYGYTF. The CDR3 DNA follows: TGCGCCAGCAGGCCGGGACAGGGTGCTAACTATGGCTACACCTTC.

The rearrangement links TRBV6-1 to TRBJ2-6; tentatively, D is TRBD1 (6 bases). The CDR3 is 18 amino acids. Germline assignment: CDR1 MNHNS and CDR2 SASEGT. V lost 4 bases and J lost 0, with 16 bases in between. The CDR3 region has the DNA TGTGCCAGCAGTGCCGGACCCCCGACAGGCTCTGGGGCCAACGTCCTGACTTTC. The encoded protein is CASSAGPPTGSGANVLTF.

The J gene is TRBJ1-1, the V gene TRBV7-2; no clear D. CDR1 and CDR2 (germline): SGHTA, FQGNSA. This CDR3 is built from 14 residues. Deletions cut 0 bases from V and 4 bases from J, with 9 bases between. The CDR3, as DNA: TGTGCCAGCAGCTTAGCCGCCCTAACCACTGAAGCTTTCTTT. Its translation: CASSLAALTTEAFF.

This clone showed up just once. The CDR3 here is CASSFRESFYGYTF. CDR3 DNA: TGTGCCAGCAGCTTCCGGGAGTCTTTCTATGGCTACACCTTC. This sequence joins TRBV7-9 and TRBJ1-2; D gene uncertain. In germline, CDR1 is SEHNR, CDR2 FQNEAQ (reference sequence). Between the trimmed V and J ends, which lost 3 bases and 4 bases, there was a span of 12 bases. There are 14 residues in the CDR3.

The chain joins TRBV7-8 to TRBJ1-2; tentative D call: TRBD1 (5 bases). This CDR3 region has 14 residues. The germline V gene encodes CDR1 SGHVS and CDR2 FQNEAQ. V shed 6 bases and J shed 2 bases, with 13 bases lying between them. DNA for the CDR3: TGTGCCAGCAGGACAGCGAATCGCAACTATGGCTACACCTTC. This gives the protein CASRTANRNYGYTF. The whole variable domain, filled in from reference TRBV7-8 and TRBJ1-2, reads GAGVSQSPRYKVAKRGQDVALRCDPISGHVSLFWYQQALGQGPEFLTYFQNEAQLDKSGLPSDRFFAERPEGSVSTLKIQRTQQEDSAVYLCASRTANRNYGYTFGSGTRLTVV.

This chain links TRBV19 with TRBJ2-3; 11 bases agree with TRBD2. This CDR3 has 16 residues. Losses at the gene ends were 6 bases for V and 0 bases for J; bases not matched to a gene: 5. The germline CDR1 and CDR2 sequences are LNHDA and SQIVND (reference sequence). The CDR3 is CASSYGTSGSTDTQYF. The CDR3 coding sequence is TGTGCCAGTAGCTACGGGACTAGCGGAAGCACAGATACGCAGTATTTT.

The chain joins TRBV29-1 to TRBJ1-1, with D perhaps TRBD1 (5 bases). Germline CDR1 reads SQVTM; CDR2 reads ANQGSEA. The CDR3 has 13 residues. Deletions cut 5 bases from V and 1 base from J, with 11 bases between. CDR3 in amino acids: CSVKRTTNTEAFF. The CDR3 bases are TGCAGCGTTAAAAGGACAACGAACACTGAAGCTTTCTTT. Based on the CDR3 plus reference TRBV29-1 and TRBJ1-1, the full variable domain is SAVISQKPSRDICQRGTSLTIQCQVDSQVTMMFWYRQQPGQSLTLIATANQGSEATYESGFVIDKFPISRPNLTFSTLTVSNMSPEDSSIYLCSVKRTTNTEAFFGQGTRLTVV.

The genes are TRBV9 and TRBJ2-1; 9 bases are a match to TRBD2. In germline, CDR1 is SGDLS, CDR2 YYNGEE. The CDR3 sequence is 16 residues long. V was clipped by 3 bases and J by 8 bases; unmatched bases: 12. The CDR3 DNA reads TGTGCCAGCAGCGCGGGACTAGCTTACACGGGGGATGAGCAGTTCTTC. Translating gives CASSAGLAYTGDEQFF. Combining the CDR3 with reference TRBV9 and TRBJ2-1 gives the whole variable domain DSGVTQTPKHLITATGQRVTLRCSPRSGDLSVYWYQQSLDQGLQFLIQYYNGEERAKGNILERFSAQQFPDLHSELNLSSLELGDSALYFCASSAGLAYTGDEQFFGPGTRLTVL.

The chain links TRBV7-3 to TRBJ2-2; unclear D gene. CDR1 and CDR2 (germline): SGHTA, FQGTGA. Trimming took off 6 bases at V and 1 base at J, with 9 bases between the two ends. This CDR3 comprises 14 residues. For the CDR3, the DNA is TGTGCCAGCAGTCGCGCAGGGAACACCGGGGAGCTGTTTTTT. It is translated as CASSRAGNTGELFF.

This chain uses TRBV7-2 with TRBJ1-3; no firm D call. The V gene's germline CDR1 is SGHTA and CDR2 FQGNSA. CDR3 size: 17 residues. V shed 2 bases and J shed 5 bases, with 19 bases lying between them. The CDR3 is CASSLTSTFGGRNTIYF. CDR3 in DNA: TGTGCCAGCAGCTTAACGTCGACATTTGGAGGAAGAAACACCATATATTTT.

The genes are TRBV27 and TRBJ2-2, with 7 bases matching TRBD1. The CDR3 spans 17 residues. Germline-derived CDR1 and CDR2 are MNHEY and SMNVEV (reference sequence). V gave up 4 bases and J gave up 4 bases; unmatched junction bases: 12. CDR3 nucleotide sequence: TGTGCCAGCAGTTGGGTAGGGGGCGAGCCGGGCACCGGGGAGCTGTTTTTT. It specifies CASSWVGGEPGTGELFF.

The chain employs TRBV19 and TRBJ1-2; 7 nucleotides line up with TRBD1. Germline CDR1 is LNHDA and CDR2 is SQIVND (reference sequence). The CDR3 runs to 15 residues. Trimming removed 8 bases from V and 4 bases from J; junction bases left unmatched: 13. The CDR3 DNA follows: TGTGCCAGTCGGAGACAGGGATTGAAGGCCTATGGCTACACCTTC. Residues: CASRRQGLKAYGYTF.

The rearrangement joins TRBV11-3 to TRBJ2-2; 8 bases map to TRBD1. Trimming took 2 bases from V and 6 from J; bases not matched to a gene: 8. CDR1 is SGHNT, CDR2 YENEEA, per germline. The CDR3 spans 16 residues. CDR3 in amino acids: CASSLLPGQGAGELFF. Written as DNA, the CDR3 is TGTGCCAGCAGCTTATTGCCCGGACAGGGTGCCGGGGAGCTGTTTTTT.

The CDR3 bases are TGTGCCAGCGCCCCAGGCTACTACAATGAGCAGTTCTTC. Encoded protein: CASAPGYYNEQFF. The chain joins TRBV18 to TRBJ2-1; unclear D gene. V shed 8 bases and J shed 3 bases, with 11 bases lying between them. Germline lookup yields CDR1 KGHSH and CDR2 LQKENI. The CDR3 loop spans 13 amino acids.

V gene TRBV25-1 combines with J gene TRBJ2-1, with 9 bases matching TRBD2. V shed 4 bases, J shed 1 base, and the junction held 11 bases outside the gene matches. Looked up from germline, CDR1 is MGHDK and CDR2 is SYGVNS. The CDR3 sequence is 18 residues long. As DNA, the CDR3 is TGTGCCAGCAGTGGGATCCCCGGGCTAGCGGGGTCCTACAATGAGCAGTTCTTC. Protein sequence: CASSGIPGLAGSYNEQFF.

The genes are TRBV30 and TRBJ2-6; D ambiguous. Germline-derived CDR1 and CDR2 are GTSNPN and SVGIG (reference sequence). The length of the CDR3 is 15 residues. V dropped 4 bases and J dropped 4 bases, with 14 bases sitting between them. CDR3 DNA sequence: TGTGCCTGGACTCGGGTTCCCAAGGGGGCCAACGTCCTGACTTTC. It yields the protein CAWTRVPKGANVLTF.

The chain has TRBV2 and TRBJ1-4; 11 bases agree with TRBD1. Germline V gene data show CDR1 as SNHLY and CDR2 as FYNNEI. J was trimmed by 7 bases and V by 6 bases; bases with no gene match: 7. There are 15 residues in the CDR3. As DNA, the CDR3 is TGTGCCAGCAGCTACGGACAGGGGGCGGGTGAAAAACTGTTTTTT. This encodes CASSYGQGAGEKLFF.

The chain recombines TRBV20-1 with TRBJ1-2; 8 bases are shared with TRBD1. Germline V gene data show CDR1 as DFQATT and CDR2 as SNEGSKA (reference sequence). The CDR3 runs 12 residues. V shed 3 bases, J shed 6 bases, and the junction held 3 bases outside the gene matches. CDR3 in DNA: TGCAGTGCTAGTCACAGGGGGAATGGCTACACCTTC. This gives the protein CSASHRGNGYTF.

This rearrangement joins TRBV9 to TRBJ2-2, with a weak D call TRBD2 (6 bases). The V end was cut by 3 bases, the J end by 1 base, with 10 bases between. CDR3 length equals 15 residues. Looked up from germline, CDR1 is SGDLS and CDR2 is YYNGEE. The CDR3 coding sequence is TGTGCCAGCAGCGGTGCGGGGCTGAACACCGGGGAGCTGTTTTTT. Its translation is CASSGAGLNTGELFF.

This chain connects TRBV5-1 to TRBJ1-2; D may be TRBD1 (5 bases). The V end was cut by 4 bases, the J end by 5 bases, with 15 bases between. From germline, CDR1 is SGHRS and CDR2 YFSETQ. The CDR3 runs 14 residues. CDR3 protein: CASSPAGGWYGYTF. CDR3 DNA sequence: TGCGCCAGCAGCCCCGCCGGGGGATGGTATGGCTACACCTTC.